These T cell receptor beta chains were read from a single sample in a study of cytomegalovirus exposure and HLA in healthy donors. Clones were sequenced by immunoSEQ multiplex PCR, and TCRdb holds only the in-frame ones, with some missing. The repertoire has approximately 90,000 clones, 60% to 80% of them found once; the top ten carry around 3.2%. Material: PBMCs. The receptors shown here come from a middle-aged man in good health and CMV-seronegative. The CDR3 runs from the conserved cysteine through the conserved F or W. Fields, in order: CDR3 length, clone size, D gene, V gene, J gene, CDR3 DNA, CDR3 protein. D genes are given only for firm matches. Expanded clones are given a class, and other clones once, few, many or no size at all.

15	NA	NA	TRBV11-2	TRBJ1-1	TGTGCCAGCAGCACGTCCAGGGGCATGAACACTGAAGCTTTCTTT	CASSTSRGMNTEAFF
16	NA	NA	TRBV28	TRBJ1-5	TGTGCCAGCAGTTCGTTCGGGGCAGGGGTCAATCAGCCCCAGCATTTT	CASSSFGAGVNQPQHF
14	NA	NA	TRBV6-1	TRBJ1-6	TGTGCCAGCAGTCTGACAAGAGATAATTCACCCCTCCACTTT	CASSLTRDNSPLHF
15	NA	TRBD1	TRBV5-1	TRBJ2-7	TGCGCCAGCAGCTTGGTGCAGGGGGCTCCCTACGAGCAGTACTTC	CASSLVQGAPYEQYF
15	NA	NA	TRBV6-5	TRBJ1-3	TGTGCCAGCAGTTACTTCCCTTTCACAGCAAACACCATATATTTT	CASSYFPFTANTIYF
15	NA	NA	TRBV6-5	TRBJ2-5	TGTGCCAGCAGTGCCGCCTGGGGCTACCAAGAGACCCAGTACTTC	CASSAAWGYQETQYF
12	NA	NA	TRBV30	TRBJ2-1	TGTGCCTGGAGCGGAGATTACAATGAGCAGTTCTTC	CAWSGDYNEQFF
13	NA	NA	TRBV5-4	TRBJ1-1	TGTGCCAGCAGCTTGGTCGGGGGAGCTGAAGCTTTCTTT	CASSLVGGAEAFF
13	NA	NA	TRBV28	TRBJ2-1	TGTGCCAGCAGTTCCCGAGGGGGAGATGAGCAGTTCTTC	CASSSRGGDEQFF
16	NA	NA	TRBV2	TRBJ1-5	TGTGCCAGCATTACCGACAGGACTTATAGCAATCAGCCCCAGCATTTT	CASITDRTYSNQPQHF
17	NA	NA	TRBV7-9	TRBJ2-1	TGTGCCAGCAGCTTAGCAGGGTTAGCGAGACGAACCAATGAGCAGTTCTTC	CASSLAGLARRTNEQFF
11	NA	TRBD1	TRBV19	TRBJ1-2	TGTGCCAGCGCTACAGGGGTTGGCTACACCTTC	CASATGVGYTF
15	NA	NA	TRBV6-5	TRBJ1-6	TGTGCCAGCAGGGGGTCACAGGGATCCAATTCACCCCTCCACTTT	CASRGSQGSNSPLHF
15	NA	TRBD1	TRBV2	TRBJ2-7	TGTGCCAGCAGTACCGACAGGGGGGATCCCTACGAGCAGTACTTC	CASSTDRGDPYEQYF
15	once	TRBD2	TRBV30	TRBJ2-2	TGTGCCTGGAGCGGACTAGCGGGAGTATCCGGGGAGCTGTTTTTT	CAWSGLAGVSGELFF
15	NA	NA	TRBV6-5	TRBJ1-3	TGTGCCAGCAGTTACGAGAGGAGGTCTGGAAACACCATATATTTT	CASSYERRSGNTIYF
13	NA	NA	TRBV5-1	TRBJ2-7	TGCGCCAGCAGCTTGACGGACAGAGGCGAGCAGTACTTC	CASSLTDRGEQYF
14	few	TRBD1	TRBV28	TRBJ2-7	TGTGCCAGCAGTCTCGACAGGGCTCTCGACGAGCAGTACTTC	CASSLDRALDEQYF
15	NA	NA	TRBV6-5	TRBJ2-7	TGTGCCAGCAGTTACTCTTATCAGGGTACCTACGAGCAGTACTTC	CASSYSYQGTYEQYF
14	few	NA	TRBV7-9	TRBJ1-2	TGTGCCAGCAGCCTAGGGGGTGGAGGCTATGGCTACACCTTC	CASSLGGGGYGYTF
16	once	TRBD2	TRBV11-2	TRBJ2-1	TGTGCCAGCAGTTCCTCCGGGACTAGCGGATACAATGAGCAGTTCTTC	CASSSSGTSGYNEQFF
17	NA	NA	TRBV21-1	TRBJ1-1	TGTGCCAGCAGCAAATGGGGCGGCGACAGGGGGCACACTGAAGCTTTCTTT	CASSKWGGDRGHTEAFF
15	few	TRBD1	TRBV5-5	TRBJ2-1	TGTGCCAGCAGCGTAGACAGGGTCTCCTACAATGAGCAGTTCTTC	CASSVDRVSYNEQFF
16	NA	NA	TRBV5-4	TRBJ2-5	TGTGCCAGCAGGGACGGGAGCTTGGTTTCAACGGGGACCCAGTACTTC	CASRDGSLVSTGTQYF
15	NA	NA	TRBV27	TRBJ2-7	TGTGCCAGCAGCCCTGGACAGGGAGGGTCTTACGAGCAGTACTTC	CASSPGQGGSYEQYF
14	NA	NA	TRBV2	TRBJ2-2	TGTGCCAGCAGTGGGACAGCGAACACCGGGGAGCTGTTTTTT	CASSGTANTGELFF
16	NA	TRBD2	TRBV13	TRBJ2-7	TGTGCCAGCAGCACCCTAGCGGGAGGGCTTCCCTACGAGCAGTACTTC	CASSTLAGGLPYEQYF
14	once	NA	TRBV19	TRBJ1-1	TGTGCCAGTAGTATCGGGGGGGTGAACACTGAAGCTTTCTTT	CASSIGGVNTEAFF
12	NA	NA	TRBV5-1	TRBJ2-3	TGCGCCAGCAGCTATAACACAGATACGCAGTATTTT	CASSYNTDTQYF
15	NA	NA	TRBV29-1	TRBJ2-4	TGCAGCGTTTCTGCAGGGGTGGGGACCAAAAACATTCAGTACTTC	CSVSAGVGTKNIQYF
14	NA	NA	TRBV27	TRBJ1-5	TGTGCCAGCGGAGACAGAAATAGCAATCAGCCCCAGCATTTT	CASGDRNSNQPQHF
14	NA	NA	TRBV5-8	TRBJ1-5	TGTGCCAGCAGCCCGGGGGGGACCAATCAGCCCCAGCATTTT	CASSPGGTNQPQHF
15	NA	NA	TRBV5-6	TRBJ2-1	TGTGCCAGCAGCCGCGGGGCGGGAACCTACAATGAGCAGTTCTTC	CASSRGAGTYNEQFF
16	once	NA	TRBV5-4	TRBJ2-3	TGTGCCAGCAGCTTGTATCGGGGTTGGGACACAGATACGCAGTATTTT	CASSLYRGWDTDTQYF
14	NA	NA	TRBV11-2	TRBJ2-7	TGTGCCAGCAGCTTAGGACTAGGTGGCTACGAGCAGTACTTC	CASSLGLGGYEQYF
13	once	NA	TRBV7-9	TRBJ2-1	TGTGCCAGCAGCCCGCGGGAAGCAGGAGAGCAGTTCTTC	CASSPREAGEQFF
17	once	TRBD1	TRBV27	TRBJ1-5	TGTGCCAGCAGTTTACACAGGGGGCGTCATGGCAATCAGCCCCAGCATTTT	CASSLHRGRHGNQPQHF
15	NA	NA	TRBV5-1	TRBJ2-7	TGCGCCAGCAGCCTTCGGACCGGGGGTATCTACGAGCAGTACTTC	CASSLRTGGIYEQYF
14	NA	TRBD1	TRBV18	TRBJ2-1	TGTGCCAGCTCGCAAGGACAGGACTACAATGAGCAGTTCTTC	CASSQGQDYNEQFF
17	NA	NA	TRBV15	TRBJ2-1	TGTGCCACCAGCAGAGCCCCAGCGGGCATCTCCTACAATGAGCAGTTCTTC	CATSRAPAGISYNEQFF
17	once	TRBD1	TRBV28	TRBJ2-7	TGTGCCAGCAGTAAAGGGACAGGGAGCGTCTATGCCTACGAGCAGTACTTC	CASSKGTGSVYAYEQYF
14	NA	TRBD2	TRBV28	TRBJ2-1	TGTGCCAGCAGTGGGAGCGGGAGTTACAATGAGCAGTTCTTC	CASSGSGSYNEQFF